This is a list of T cell receptor beta chains from one sample in a study of CD8 T cells in ankylosing spondylitis. TCRdb reprocessed the 5' RACE reads via MiXCR and lists one record per CDR3 protein. The sample holds about 130,000 distinct CDR3 sequences, 6% to 8.5% seen once. Source material: blood, either unsorted or a sorted T cell fraction (not recorded which). The receptors shown here come from a male donor with ankylosing spondylitis or in good health (not recorded which). CDR3s include the opening cysteine and the closing phenylalanine or tryptophan. Fields, in order: D gene, J gene, V gene, clone size, CDR3 protein, CDR3 DNA. The D gene is left open where the match is weak. Some rows mark clone size as missing; the rest say once, few, many or name a class of expanded clone.

-,TRBJ2-3,TRBV18,many,CASSVPNTDTQYF,TGTGCCAGCTCAGTACCGAACACAGATACGCAGTATTTT
TRBD1,TRBJ2-2,TRBV19,many,CASSSQGAGSGELFF,TGTGCCAGTAGTTCCCAGGGGGCTGGGTCCGGGGAGCTGTTTTTT
-,TRBJ2-7,TRBV5-5,many,CASSFLQGDHEQYF,TGTGCCAGCAGCTTTCTTCAAGGGGACCACGAGCAGTACTTC
TRBD2,TRBJ2-5,TRBV20-1,many,CSATPSGVQETQYF,TGCAGTGCTACGCCTAGCGGAGTTCAAGAGACCCAGTACTTC
TRBD2,TRBJ2-1,TRBV18,many,CASSPGTSYYNEQFF,TGTGCCAGCTCACCCGGGACTAGCTACTACAATGAGCAGTTCTTC
-,TRBJ2-5,TRBV9,many,CASSVEYRAETQYF,TGTGCCAGCAGCGTAGAATACAGGGCAGAGACCCAGTACTTC
-,TRBJ1-3,TRBV7-3,many,CASSPGRVGGGNTIYF,TGTGCCAGCAGCCCCGGCCGTGTGGGAGGCGGAAACACCATATATTTT
-,TRBJ2-5,TRBV7-3,-,CASSLTGGRAETQYF,TGTGCCAGCAGCTTAACGGGTGGGCGCGCAGAGACCCAGTACTTC
TRBD2,TRBJ2-1,TRBV7-9,many,CASSLGGLANNEQFF,TGTGCCAGCAGCTTAGGGGGACTAGCGAACAATGAGCAGTTCTTC
TRBD1,TRBJ2-7,TRBV20-1,-,CSARPGQGPIEQYF,TGCAGTGCTAGACCGGGACAGGGCCCCATTGAGCAGTACTTC
TRBD2,TRBJ2-7,TRBV6-4,many,CASSHTSGGSYEQYF,TGTGCCAGCAGCCATACTAGCGGGGGCTCCTACGAGCAGTACTTC
TRBD2,TRBJ2-1,TRBV7-9,-,CASSLVAGEYNEQFF,TGTGCCAGCAGCTTAGTTGCGGGAGAATACAATGAGCAGTTCTTC